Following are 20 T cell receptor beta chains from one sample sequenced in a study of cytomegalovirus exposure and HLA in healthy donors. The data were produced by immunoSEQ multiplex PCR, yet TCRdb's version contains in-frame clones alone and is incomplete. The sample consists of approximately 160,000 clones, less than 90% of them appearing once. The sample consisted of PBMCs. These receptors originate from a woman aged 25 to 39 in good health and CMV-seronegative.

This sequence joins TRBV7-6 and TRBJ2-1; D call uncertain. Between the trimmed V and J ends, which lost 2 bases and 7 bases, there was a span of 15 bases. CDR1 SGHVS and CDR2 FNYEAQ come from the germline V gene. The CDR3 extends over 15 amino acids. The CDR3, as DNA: TGTGCCAGCAGCTTAACGCCCCAACAAGGGAATGAGCAGTTCTTC. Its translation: CASSLTPQQGNEQFF. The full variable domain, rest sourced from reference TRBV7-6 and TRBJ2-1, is GAGVSQSPRYKVTKRGQDVALRCDPISGHVSLYWYRQALGQGPEFLTYFNYEAQQDKSGLPNDRFSAERPEGSISTLTIQRTEQRDSAMYRCASSLTPQQGNEQFFGPGTRLTVL.

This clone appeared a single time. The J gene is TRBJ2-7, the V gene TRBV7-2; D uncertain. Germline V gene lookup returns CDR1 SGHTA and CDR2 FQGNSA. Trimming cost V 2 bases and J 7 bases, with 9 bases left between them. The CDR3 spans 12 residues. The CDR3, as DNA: TGTGCCAGCAGCTTAATCGAGACAGAGCAGTACTTC. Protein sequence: CASSLIETEQYF.

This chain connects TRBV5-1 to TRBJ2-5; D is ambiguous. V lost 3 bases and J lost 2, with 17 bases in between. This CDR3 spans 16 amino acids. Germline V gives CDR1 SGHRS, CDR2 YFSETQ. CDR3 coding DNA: TGCGCCAGCAGCTCCTCGGCCTCAGGTGTTCAAGAGACCCAGTACTTC. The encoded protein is CASSSSASGVQETQYF. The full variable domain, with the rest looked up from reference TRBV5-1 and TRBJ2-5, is KAGVTQTPRYLIKTRGQQVTLSCSPISGHRSVSWYQQTPGQGLQFLFEYFSETQRNKGNFPGRFSGRQFSNSRSEMNVSTLELGDSALYLCASSSSASGVQETQYFGPGTRLLVL.

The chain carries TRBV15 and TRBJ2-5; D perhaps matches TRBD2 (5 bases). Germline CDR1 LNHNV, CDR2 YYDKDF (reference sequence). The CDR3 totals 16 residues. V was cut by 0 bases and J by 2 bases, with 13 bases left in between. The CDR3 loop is CATSRDKRALQETQYF. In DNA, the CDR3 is TGTGCCACCAGCAGAGATAAGAGGGCCCTACAAGAGACCCAGTACTTC.

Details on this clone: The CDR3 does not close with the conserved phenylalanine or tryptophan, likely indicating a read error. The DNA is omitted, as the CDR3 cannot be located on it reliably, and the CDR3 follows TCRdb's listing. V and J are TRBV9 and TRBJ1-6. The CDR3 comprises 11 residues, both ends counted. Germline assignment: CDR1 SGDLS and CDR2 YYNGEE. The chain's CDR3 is CASSVGGTPTD.

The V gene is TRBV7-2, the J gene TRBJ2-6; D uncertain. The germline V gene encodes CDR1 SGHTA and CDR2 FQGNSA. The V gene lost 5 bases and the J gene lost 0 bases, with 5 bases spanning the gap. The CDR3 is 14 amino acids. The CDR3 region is CASSPDSGANVLTF. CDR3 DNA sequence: TGTGCCAGCAGCCCCGACTCTGGGGCCAACGTCCTGACTTTC.

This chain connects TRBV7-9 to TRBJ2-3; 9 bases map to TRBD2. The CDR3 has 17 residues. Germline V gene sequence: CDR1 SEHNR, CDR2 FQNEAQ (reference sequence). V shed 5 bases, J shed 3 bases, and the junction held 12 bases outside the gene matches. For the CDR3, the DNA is TGTGCCAGCAGCCCACCGTTTAGCGGGGGTCTGACAGATACGCAGTATTTT. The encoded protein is CASSPPFSGGLTDTQYF.

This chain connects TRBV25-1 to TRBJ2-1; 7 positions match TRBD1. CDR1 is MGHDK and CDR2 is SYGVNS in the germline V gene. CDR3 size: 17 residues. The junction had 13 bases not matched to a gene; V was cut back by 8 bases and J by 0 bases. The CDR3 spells CASHPPGTASSYNEQFF. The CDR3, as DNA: TGTGCCAGCCACCCCCCAGGGACAGCGAGCTCCTACAATGAGCAGTTCTTC. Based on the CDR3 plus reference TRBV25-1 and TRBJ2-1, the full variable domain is EADIYQTPRYLVIGTGKKITLECSQTMGHDKMYWYQQDPGMELHLIHYSYGVNSTEKGDLSSESTVSRIRTEHFPLTLESARPSHTSQYLCASHPPGTASSYNEQFFGPGTRLTVL.

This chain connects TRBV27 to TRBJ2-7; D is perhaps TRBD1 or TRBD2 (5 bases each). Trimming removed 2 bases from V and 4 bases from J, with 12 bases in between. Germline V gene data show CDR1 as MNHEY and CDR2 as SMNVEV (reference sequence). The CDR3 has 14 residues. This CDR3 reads CASSLTGPIYEQYF. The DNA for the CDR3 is TGTGCCAGCAGTTTAACGGGACCTATTTACGAGCAGTACTTC.

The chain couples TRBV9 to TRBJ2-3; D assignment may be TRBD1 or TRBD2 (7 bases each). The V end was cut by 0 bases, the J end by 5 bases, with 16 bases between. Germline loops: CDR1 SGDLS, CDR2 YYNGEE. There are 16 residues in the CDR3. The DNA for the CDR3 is TGTGCCAGCAGCGTAGAAGGGAGGGGGCGCGTAGATACGCAGTATTTT. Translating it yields CASSVEGRGRVDTQYF.

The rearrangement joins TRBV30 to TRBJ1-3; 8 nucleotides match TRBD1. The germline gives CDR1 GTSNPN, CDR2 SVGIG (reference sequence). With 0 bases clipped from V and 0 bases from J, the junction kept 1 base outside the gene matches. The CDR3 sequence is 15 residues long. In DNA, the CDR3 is TGTGCCTGGAGTGTAGACAGGGGCTCTGGAAACACCATATATTTT. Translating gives CAWSVDRGSGNTIYF.

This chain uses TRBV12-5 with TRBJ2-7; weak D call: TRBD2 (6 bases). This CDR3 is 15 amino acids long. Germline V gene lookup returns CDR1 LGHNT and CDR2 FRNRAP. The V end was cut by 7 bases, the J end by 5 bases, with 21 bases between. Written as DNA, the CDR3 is TGTGCTAGTGCGTTCGGGGGAGGACCCCTGGACGAGCAGTACTTC. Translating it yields CASAFGGGPLDEQYF.

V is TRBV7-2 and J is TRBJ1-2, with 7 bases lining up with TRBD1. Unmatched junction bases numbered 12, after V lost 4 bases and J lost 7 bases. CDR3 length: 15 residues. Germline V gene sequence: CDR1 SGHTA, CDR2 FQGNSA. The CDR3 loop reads CASSSTTGQAGGYTF. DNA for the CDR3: TGTGCCAGCAGCTCCACGACAGGGCAGGCGGGTGGCTACACCTTC. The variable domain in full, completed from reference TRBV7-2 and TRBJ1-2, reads GAGVSQSPSNKVTEKGKDVELRCDPISGHTALYWYRQSLGQGLEFLIYFQGNSAPDKSGLPSDRFSAERTGGSVSTLTIQRTQQEDSAVYLCASSSTTGQAGGYTFGSGTRLTVV.

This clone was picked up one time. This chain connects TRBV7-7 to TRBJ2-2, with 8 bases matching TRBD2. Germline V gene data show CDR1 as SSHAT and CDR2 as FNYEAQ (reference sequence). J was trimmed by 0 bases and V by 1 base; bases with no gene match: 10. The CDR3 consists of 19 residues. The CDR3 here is CASSLGIYGGGPNTGELFF. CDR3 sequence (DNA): TGTGCCAGCAGCTTAGGGATATACGGGGGGGGCCCGAACACCGGGGAGCTGTTTTTT.

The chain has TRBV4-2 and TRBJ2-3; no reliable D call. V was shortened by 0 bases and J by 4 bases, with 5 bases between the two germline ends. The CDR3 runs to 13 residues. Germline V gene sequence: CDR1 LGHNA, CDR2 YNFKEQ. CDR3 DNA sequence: TGTGCCAGCAGCCAAGATCCCGCAGATACGCAGTATTTT. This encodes CASSQDPADTQYF.

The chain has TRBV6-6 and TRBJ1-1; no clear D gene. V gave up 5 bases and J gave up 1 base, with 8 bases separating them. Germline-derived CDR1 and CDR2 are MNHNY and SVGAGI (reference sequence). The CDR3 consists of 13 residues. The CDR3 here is CASSVSGNTEAFF. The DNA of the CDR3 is TGTGCCAGCAGTGTTTCTGGGAACACTGAAGCTTTCTTT.

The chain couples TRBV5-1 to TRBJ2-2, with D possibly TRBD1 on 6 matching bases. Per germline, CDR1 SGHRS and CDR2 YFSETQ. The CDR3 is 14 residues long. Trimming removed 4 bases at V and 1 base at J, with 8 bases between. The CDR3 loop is CASSTQGNTGELFF. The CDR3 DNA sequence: TGCGCCAGCAGCACACAGGGGAACACCGGGGAGCTGTTTTTT.

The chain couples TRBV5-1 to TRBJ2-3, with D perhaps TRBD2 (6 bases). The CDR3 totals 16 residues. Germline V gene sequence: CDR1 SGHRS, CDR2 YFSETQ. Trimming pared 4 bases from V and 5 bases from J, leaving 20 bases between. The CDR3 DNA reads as TGCGCCAGCAGCCCATCACGGACTGGGCGGGGAGATACGCAGTATTTT. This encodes CASSPSRTGRGDTQYF.

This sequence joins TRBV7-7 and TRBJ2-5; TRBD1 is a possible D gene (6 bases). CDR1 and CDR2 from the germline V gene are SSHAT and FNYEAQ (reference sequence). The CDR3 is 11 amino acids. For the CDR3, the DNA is TGTGCTACAGGGTCTGGGGAGACCCAGTACTTC. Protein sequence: CATGSGETQYF.

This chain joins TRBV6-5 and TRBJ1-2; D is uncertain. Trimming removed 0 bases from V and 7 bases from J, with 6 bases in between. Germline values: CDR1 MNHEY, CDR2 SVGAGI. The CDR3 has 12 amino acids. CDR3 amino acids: CASSYSSGGYTF. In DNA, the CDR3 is TGTGCCAGCAGTTACTCTTCAGGTGGCTACACCTTC.